This TCR beta chain was identified during a study of blood T cell repertoires in COVID-19 (TCRdb year 2020). General notes on the study: Samples covering the acute and convalescent phases of COVID-19 were provided by collaborators in the United States, Italy and Spain. The material from the prospective study consisted of cDNA or gDNA derived from T cells, B-cell-depleted T cells, or PBMCs. Subjects who had been exposed to COVID-19, were actively infected with it, or had recovered from it provided the deeply sampled blood TCRbeta repertoires that made up the dataset. The repertoires were released in a freely available public database meant as a resource for research on the immune response to SARS-CoV-2. The samples were drawn from two sources: the first 160 participants of the ongoing ImmuneRACE study, and fewer than 1,500 subjects contributed by 6 global collaborators. Nearly every sample came with metadata listing a de-identified subject ID, COVID-19 status, age in years and sex. Where available, HLA class I and class II types were taken from metadata supplied by the sample provider and were not determined by assay-based typing. The research as a whole found: The amount of clinical and demographic metadata varied by source and participant and was provided uncurated.

Remarks on this clone: Which antigen it targets is not known. No clone much larger than this one lies a single base away; base qualities are absent.

Compared with germline, V lacks 2 bases and J lacks 0 bases; bases without a gene match: 15. From cysteine to phenylalanine, the CDR3 is 19 amino acids long. The kept DNA is CDR3 alone, 57 bases in frame from the first base. Based on the germline V gene, the CDR1 and CDR2 sequences are SGHRS and YFSETQ. The immunoSEQ Assay, a bias-controlled multiplex PCR, was used to amplify TCRbeta CDR3 regions from genomic DNA. The authors' analysis ran thus. Nucleated cell counts per sample were estimated from amplification of reference gene primers within the assay. To quantify the absolute abundance of each unique TCRbeta CDR3 rearrangement, sequence reads were collapsed and filtered. For each sample, productive Simpson clonality was calculated by taking the square root of Simpson's diversity index across productive rearrangements. This is the immuneACCESS table as TCRdb keeps it, with only in-frame sequences that have V and J called. A part of the clones is gone; compared with another copy, unresolved V genes explain less than half, and the rest is unexplained. The V and J calls and clone size come from that table; D and trimming were worked out from the DNA. Present in this sample are 85,000 to 95,000 clones, approximately 80% of which were seen just once. Around 7% of the sample comes from the top ten.

The collaborating institutions used their own protocols to collect whole blood in K2EDTA tubes. Collaborator samples were shipped for TCRbeta analysis as frozen whole blood, isolated PBMCs, or DNA extracted from either sample type. Sequencing used peripheral blood. This TCR derives from a man in his 70s with acute or convalescent COVID-19. This receptor chain uses TRBV5-1 and TRBJ2-3, and 7 bases in between align with TRBD1. The bases are TGCGCCAGCAGCTTCACAGGGGAGCCGCTAATACGAAGCACAGATACGCAGTATTTT. Its coded protein is CASSFTGEPLIRSTDTQYF. The variable domain in full, with residues beyond the CDR3 obtained from the reference TRBV5-1 and TRBJ2-3 genes, is KAGVTQTPRYLIKTRGQQVTLSCSPISGHRSVSWYQQTPGQGLQFLFEYFSETQRNKGNFPGRFSGRQFSNSRSEMNVSTLELGDSALYLCASSFTGEPLIRSTDTQYFGPGTRLTVL.